What follows are 10 T cell receptor beta chains derived from one specimen sequenced in a study of shared clonotypes between healthy human individuals. The assay was immunoSEQ multiplex PCR, and TCRdb's table has in-frame clones only and misses some. Altogether some 500,000 clones are present, 70% to 80% being singletons, with the ten largest covering about 12%. The specimen was PBMCs. The receptors were sampled from a woman aged 40 to 50 in good health. Some clones in this sample may be carry-over from other donors' samples.

The chain recombines TRBV4-1 with TRBJ2-5; 13 bases line up with TRBD2. The assigned J gene may be wrong: the sequence end matches TRBJ2-7 better. Per germline, CDR1 MGHRA and CDR2 YSYEKL. The CDR3 runs 17 residues. This chain's CDR3 is CASSLGLAGVGLYEQYF. The CDR3 coding sequence is TGCGCCAGCAGCCTCGGACTAGCGGGAGTCGGACTATACGAGCAGTACTTC.

The V and J genes are TRBV20-1 and TRBJ1-1; no clear D gene. The CDR3 covers 11 residues. The germline V gene encodes CDR1 DFQATT and CDR2 SNEGSKA (reference sequence). V shed 5 bases and J shed 1 base, with 5 bases lying between them. Written as DNA, the CDR3 is TGCAGTGCTGCGTGGAACACTGAAGCTTTCTTT. Translation gives CSAAWNTEAFF.

The V gene is TRBV21-1, the J gene TRBJ2-7; TRBD2, the D gene given by the table, was not confirmed from the DNA. TRBV21-1 is a pseudogene segment. CDR3 length equals 15 residues. Here the CDR3 DNA reads TGTGCCAGCAGCATCAGGCTAGCGGGGACCTACGAGCAGTACTTC. This codes for CASSIRLAGTYEQYF.

The gene calls are TRBV7-7 and TRBJ2-2; 8 nucleotides match TRBD1. CDR3 length equals 14 residues. Trimming cost V 5 bases and J 7 bases; bases outside gene matches: 6. Germline V gene lookup returns CDR1 SSHAT and CDR2 FNYEAQ (reference sequence). Here the CDR3 reads CASSPDRGIGELFF. The CDR3 coding sequence is TGTGCCAGCAGCCCCGACAGGGGTATCGGGGAGCTGTTTTTT.

The V gene is TRBV14, the J gene TRBJ2-7; D unresolved. With 1 base removed from V and 4 bases from J, the gap between germline ends came to 11 bases. Germline V gene lookup returns CDR1 SGHDN and CDR2 FVKESK. The CDR3 length is 14 residues. In DNA, the CDR3 is TGTGCCAGCAGCCAAGTCGGTCTAACGTACGAGCAGTACTTC. This gives the protein CASSQVGLTYEQYF.

V and J are TRBV28 and TRBJ2-5; 8 bases match TRBD2. The DNA end favors TRBJ2-7, so the J call may be wrong. CDR1 and CDR2 from the germline V gene are MDHEN and SYDVKM. The CDR3 is made up of 14 amino acids. CDR3 region: CASSPPGRAYEQYF. The CDR3 DNA sequence: TGTGCCAGCAGTCCGCCCGGGAGGGCCTACGAGCAGTACTTC.

This sequence joins TRBV6-1 and TRBJ2-3; 11 positions agree with TRBD1. This CDR3 spans 14 amino acids. V gave up 5 bases and J gave up 4 bases; unmatched junction bases: 2. Germline CDR1 reads MNHNS; CDR2 reads SASEGT. The CDR3 DNA follows: TGTGCCAGCAGTACGGGACAGGGGGCAGATACGCAGTATTTT. Residues: CASSTGQGADTQYF.

The chain combines TRBV10-3 with TRBJ2-7, with D perhaps assigned TRBD1 or TRBD2 (5 bases each). This CDR3 is built from 14 residues. Between the trimmed V and J ends, which lost 0 bases and 3 bases, there was a span of 9 bases. Germline V gene lookup returns CDR1 ENHRY and CDR2 SYGVKD. Written as DNA, the CDR3 is TGTGCCATCAGTGAGTCGGGGGTGATCTACGAGCAGTACTTC. Amino acids: CAISESGVIYEQYF.

This sequence joins TRBV29-1 and TRBJ2-1, with D maybe TRBD2 (5 bases). The germline V and J ends were trimmed by 7 bases and 7 bases, with 14 bases remaining between them. Germline CDR1 SQVTM, CDR2 ANQGSEA. This CDR3 spans 12 amino acids. The CDR3 loop is CSGEGVANEQFF. CDR3 DNA sequence: TGCAGCGGTGAGGGAGTAGCAAATGAGCAGTTCTTC.

The rearrangement joins TRBV27 to TRBJ1-1, with unresolved D. V was shortened by 2 bases and J by 1 base, with 8 bases between the two germline ends. CDR3 length: 14 amino acids. CDR1 MNHEY and CDR2 SMNVEV come from the germline V gene (reference sequence). Written as DNA, the CDR3 is TGTGCCAGCAGTTTAAGAATAACGAACACTGAAGCTTTCTTT. Translating gives CASSLRITNTEAFF.